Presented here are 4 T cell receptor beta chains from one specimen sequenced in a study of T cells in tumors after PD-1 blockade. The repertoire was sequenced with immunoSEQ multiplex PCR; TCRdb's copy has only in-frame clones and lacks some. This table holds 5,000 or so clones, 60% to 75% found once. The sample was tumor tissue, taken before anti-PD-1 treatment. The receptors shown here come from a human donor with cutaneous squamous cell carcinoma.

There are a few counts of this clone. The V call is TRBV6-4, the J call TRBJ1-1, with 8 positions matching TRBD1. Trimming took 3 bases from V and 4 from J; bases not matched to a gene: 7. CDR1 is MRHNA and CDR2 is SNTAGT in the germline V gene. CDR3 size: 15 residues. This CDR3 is CASSEPGQDSTEAFF. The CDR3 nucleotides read TGTGCCAGCAGTGAACCGGGACAGGACTCCACTGAAGCTTTCTTT.

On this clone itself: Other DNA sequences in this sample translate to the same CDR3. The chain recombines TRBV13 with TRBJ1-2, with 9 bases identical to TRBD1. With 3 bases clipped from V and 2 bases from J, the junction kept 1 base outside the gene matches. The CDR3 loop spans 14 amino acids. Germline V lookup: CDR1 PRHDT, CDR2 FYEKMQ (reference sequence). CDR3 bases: TGTGCCAGCAGCTTGGGGACAGGGAACTATGGCTACACCTTC. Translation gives CASSLGTGNYGYTF.

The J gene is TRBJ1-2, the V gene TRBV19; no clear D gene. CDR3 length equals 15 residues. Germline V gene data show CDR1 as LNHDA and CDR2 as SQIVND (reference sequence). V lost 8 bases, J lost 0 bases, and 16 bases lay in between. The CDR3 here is CASQRADFTNYGYTF. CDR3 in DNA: TGTGCCAGTCAGCGGGCAGACTTCACTAACTATGGCTACACCTTC.

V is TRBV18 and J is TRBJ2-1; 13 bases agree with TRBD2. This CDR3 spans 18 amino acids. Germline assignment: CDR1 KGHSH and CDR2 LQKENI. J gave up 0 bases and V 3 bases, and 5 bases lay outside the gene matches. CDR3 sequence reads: CASSPSRLAGGSYNEQFF. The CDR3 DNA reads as TGTGCCAGCTCACCTTCTAGACTAGCGGGGGGCTCCTACAATGAGCAGTTCTTC.